A single TCR beta chain is shown here with its context. Its antigen has not been determined. Base qualities are not at hand, and no much larger clone is one base apart. TCRbeta CDR3 regions were amplified from genomic DNA using the immunoSEQ Assay, a bias-controlled multiplex PCR. The authors' analysis ran thus. The number of nucleated cells in each sample was estimated by amplification of reference gene primers within the assay. To quantify the absolute abundance of each unique TCRbeta CDR3 rearrangement, sequence reads were collapsed and filtered. Productive Simpson clonality was computed per sample as the square root of Simpson's diversity index over productive rearrangements. TCRdb obtained this table from immuneACCESS and retained in-frame rearrangements with V and J assigned. These tables miss some clones; where compared with another copy, unresolved V genes account for less than half of the shortfall, and the remainder is unexplained. The V and J calls and clone size are taken from that table; D and trimming were inferred from the DNA. This sample holds 70,000 or so clones; 86% were observed only once. The ten largest make up around 3.9% of the sample.

This specimen belongs to a study of blood T cell repertoires in COVID-19 (dated by TCRdb to about 2020). Concerning the study at large: Samples covering the acute and convalescent phases of COVID-19 were provided by collaborators in the United States, Italy and Spain. Where available, HLA class I and class II types were obtained from metadata supplied by the sample provider rather than from assay-based typing. The samples were drawn from two sources: the first 160 participants of the ongoing ImmuneRACE study, and 1,200 or so subjects contributed by 6 global collaborators. The repertoires were released in a freely available public database meant as a resource for research on the immune response to SARS-CoV-2. The material from the prospective study consisted of cDNA or gDNA derived from T cells, B-cell-depleted T cells, or PBMCs. The sample metadata nearly always contained a de-identified subject ID, COVID-19 status, age in years and sex. The dataset comprised deeply sampled blood TCRbeta repertoires from subjects exposed to, actively infected with, or recovered from COVID-19. General findings and caveats noted by the study authors: Clinical and demographic metadata were provided uncurated, with the amount varying by source and participant.

Whole blood was collected in K2EDTA tubes by collaborating institutions according to the institutions' own protocols. For TCRbeta analysis, collaborators shipped samples in one of three forms: frozen whole blood, isolated PBMCs, or DNA extracted from either of those sample types. The CDR3 sequence holds 16 residues, the cysteine and phenylalanine included. Here the CDR3 DNA is all that survives: 48 bases in frame from base 1. The junction shows trimming of 4 bases on V and 5 bases on J, and the gene matches do not reach 9 bases of it. CDR1 and CDR2, per the germline V gene, are SGHRS and YFSETQ. Sequencing input: peripheral blood. The receptor was isolated from a man aged 70-80 years with active COVID-19. The rearrangement combines TRBV5-1 with TRBJ2-5; TRBD2 lines up with 12 middle nucleotides. The CDR3 protein sequence reads: CASSARGLAGGETQYF. The DNA sequence is TGCGCCAGCAGCGCCAGGGGGCTAGCGGGAGGGGAGACCCAGTACTTC.